This T cell receptor (beta chain) was identified in a study of prognosis after radiotherapy for stage I lung cancer. Germline CDR1 is MRHNA and CDR2 is SNTAGT. The CDR3 has 13 residues. V lost 8 bases, J lost 6 bases, and 14 bases lay in between. TCR beta CDR3 amplification from genomic DNA was performed by two-round multiplex PCR. Primers were specific to each TRBV and TRBJ gene in first-round PCR. TCRdb used MiXCR to reprocess the multiplex PCR reads, holding one entry per CDR3 protein. The sample contains roughly 15,000 distinct CDR3 sequences, roughly two fifths of which appear only once. The source is a donor at least 50 years old with non-small cell lung cancer. The chain recombines TRBV6-4 with TRBJ1-5; D unresolved. This sample comprised PBMCs, obtained before or after stereotactic body radiation therapy (not recorded which). The CDR3 nucleotides are TGTGCCAGCTCAAGGGAGGAGGGTCAGCCCCAGCATTTT. Translating it yields CASSREEGQPQHF.